This T cell receptor (beta chain) was profiled in a study of molecular identifiers for immune sequencing clone quantification. The length of the CDR3 is 11 residues. Germline V gene sequence: CDR1 DFQATT, CDR2 SNEGSKA (reference sequence). V lost 7 bases, J lost 3 bases, and 7 bases lay in between. With RNA at 10%, 30% or 50%, naive CD8 libraries came from approximately 20,000 to 1,000,000 sorted cells. The bulk TCR libraries were made with methods described before and with listed TCR primers. TCRdb called the PCR reads again in MiXCR, with one record for every CDR3 protein. The profile shows about 630,000 distinct CDR3 sequences, 25% of them singletons.

The sequencing sample was made of naive CD8+ T cells from blood, with Jurkat cell RNA spiked in. Subset here: FACS-sorted CD8+CD4-CCR7+CD45RA+ naive T cells. The genes are TRBV20-1 and TRBJ2-1; no clear D. The receptor was derived from a human donor in good health. Some libraries in this study had Jurkat cell RNA spiked in. CDR3 region: CSGYLYNEQFF. For the CDR3, the DNA is TGCAGTGGCTACCTCTACAATGAGCAGTTCTTC.